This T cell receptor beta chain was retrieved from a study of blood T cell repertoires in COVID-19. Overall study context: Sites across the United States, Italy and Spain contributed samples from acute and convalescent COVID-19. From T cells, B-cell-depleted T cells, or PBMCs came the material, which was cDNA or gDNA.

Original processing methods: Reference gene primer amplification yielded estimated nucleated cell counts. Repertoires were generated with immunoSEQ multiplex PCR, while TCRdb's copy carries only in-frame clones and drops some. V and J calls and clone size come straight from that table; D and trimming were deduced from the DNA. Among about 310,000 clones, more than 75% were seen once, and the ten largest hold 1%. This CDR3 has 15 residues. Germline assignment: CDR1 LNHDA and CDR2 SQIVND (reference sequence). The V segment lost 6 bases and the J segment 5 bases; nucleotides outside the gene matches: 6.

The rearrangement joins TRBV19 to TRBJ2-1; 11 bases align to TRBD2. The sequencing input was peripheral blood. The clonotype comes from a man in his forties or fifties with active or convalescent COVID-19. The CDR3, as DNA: TGTGCCAGTAGCGGTCTAGCGGGAGGTGACAATGAGCAGTTCTTC. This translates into CASSGLAGGDNEQFF.